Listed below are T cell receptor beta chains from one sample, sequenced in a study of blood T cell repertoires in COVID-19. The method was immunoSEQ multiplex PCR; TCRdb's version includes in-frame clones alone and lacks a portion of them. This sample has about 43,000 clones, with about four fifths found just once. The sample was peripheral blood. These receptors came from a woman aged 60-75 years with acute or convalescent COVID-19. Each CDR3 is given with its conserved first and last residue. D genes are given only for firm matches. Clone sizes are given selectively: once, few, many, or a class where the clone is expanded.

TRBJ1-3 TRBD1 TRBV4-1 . CASSQGRQGLVGNTIYF TGCGCCAGCAGCCAGGGACGACAGGGGCTCGTGGGAAACACCATATATTTT
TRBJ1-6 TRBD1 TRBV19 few CASSIYPGQGISPLHF TGTGCCAGTAGTATTTACCCGGGACAGGGTATTTCACCCCTCCACTTT
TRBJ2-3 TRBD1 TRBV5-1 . CASSLQGTGTDTQYF TGCGCCAGCAGCCTACAGGGGACGGGGACAGATACGCAGTATTTT
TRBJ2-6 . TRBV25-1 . CASSPTGSGANVLTF TGTGCCAGCAGCCCTACAGGGTCTGGGGCCAACGTCCTGACTTTC
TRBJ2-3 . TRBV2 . CASSAQGSREETQYF TGTGCCAGCAGTGCTCAGGGATCAAGGGAGGAGACGCAGTATTTT
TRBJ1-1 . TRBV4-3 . CASSQSGAGNTEAFF TGCGCCAGCAGCCAATCAGGGGCTGGGAACACTGAAGCTTTCTTT
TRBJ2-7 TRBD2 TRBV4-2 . CASSQLRSSGGYEQYF TGTGCCAGCAGCCAATTGCGCTCTAGCGGGGGTTACGAGCAGTACTTC
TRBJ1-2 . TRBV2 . CASSRTAYGYTF TGTGCCAGCAGTAGGACAGCCTATGGCTACACCTTC
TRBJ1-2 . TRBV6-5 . CASHGGGYGYTF TGTGCCAGCCATGGGGGGGGGTATGGCTACACCTTC
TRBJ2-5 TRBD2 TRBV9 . CASKRVAGGQVQETQYF TGTGCCAGCAAGAGGGTAGCGGGGGGGCAGGTGCAAGAGACCCAGTACTTC
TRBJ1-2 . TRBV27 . CASSLVGAGGYTF TGTGCCAGCAGTTTAGTTGGGGCAGGTGGCTACACCTTC
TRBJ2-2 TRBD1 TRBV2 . CASSTGDGNTGELFF TGTGCCAGCAGCACAGGGGACGGGAACACCGGGGAGCTGTTTTTT
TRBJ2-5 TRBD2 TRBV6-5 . CATRGEGETQYF TGTGCCACCCGGGGGGAGGGGGAGACCCAGTACTTC
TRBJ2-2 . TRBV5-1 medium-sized CASSWKLELDANTGELFF TGCGCCAGCAGCTGGAAACTAGAGCTGGACGCGAACACCGGGGAGCTGTTTTTT